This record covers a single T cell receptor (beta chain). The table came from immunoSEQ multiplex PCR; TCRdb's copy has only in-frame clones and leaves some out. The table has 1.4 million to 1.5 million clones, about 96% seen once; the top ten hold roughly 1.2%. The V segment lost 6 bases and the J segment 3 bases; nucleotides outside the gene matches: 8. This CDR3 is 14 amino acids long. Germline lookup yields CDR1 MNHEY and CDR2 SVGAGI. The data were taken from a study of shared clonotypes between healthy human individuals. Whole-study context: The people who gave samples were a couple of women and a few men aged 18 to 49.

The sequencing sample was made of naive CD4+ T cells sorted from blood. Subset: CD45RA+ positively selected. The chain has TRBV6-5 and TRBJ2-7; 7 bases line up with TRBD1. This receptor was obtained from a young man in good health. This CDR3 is CASRPDRVGYEQYF. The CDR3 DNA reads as TGTGCCAGCAGACCCGACAGGGTGGGCTACGAGCAGTACTTC.